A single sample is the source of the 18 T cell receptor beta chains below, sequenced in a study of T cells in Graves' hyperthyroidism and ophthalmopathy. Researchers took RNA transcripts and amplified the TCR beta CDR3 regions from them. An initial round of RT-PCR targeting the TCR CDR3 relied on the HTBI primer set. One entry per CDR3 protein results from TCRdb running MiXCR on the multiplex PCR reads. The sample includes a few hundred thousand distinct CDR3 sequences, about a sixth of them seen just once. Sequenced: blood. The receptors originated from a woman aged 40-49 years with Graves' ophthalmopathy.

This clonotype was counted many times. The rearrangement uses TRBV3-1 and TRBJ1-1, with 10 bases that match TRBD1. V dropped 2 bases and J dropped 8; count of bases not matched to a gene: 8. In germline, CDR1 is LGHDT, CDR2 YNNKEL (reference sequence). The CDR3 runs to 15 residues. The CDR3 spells CASSQSSGTGAEAFF. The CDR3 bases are TGTGCCAGCAGCCAATCCTCCGGGACAGGGGCAGAAGCTTTCTTT.

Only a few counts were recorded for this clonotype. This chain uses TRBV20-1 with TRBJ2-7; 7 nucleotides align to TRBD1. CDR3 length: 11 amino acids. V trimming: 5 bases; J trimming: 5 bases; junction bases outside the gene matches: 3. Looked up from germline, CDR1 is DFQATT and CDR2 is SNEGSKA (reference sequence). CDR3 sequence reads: CSAPDRDEQYF. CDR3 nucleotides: TGCAGTGCTCCCGACAGGGACGAGCAGTACTTC.

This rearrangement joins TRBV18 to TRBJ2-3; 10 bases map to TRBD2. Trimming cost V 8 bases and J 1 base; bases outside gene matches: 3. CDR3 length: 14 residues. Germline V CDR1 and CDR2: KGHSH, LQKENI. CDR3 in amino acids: CASATSGGTDTQYF. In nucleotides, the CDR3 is TGTGCCAGCGCAACTAGCGGGGGCACAGATACGCAGTATTTT.

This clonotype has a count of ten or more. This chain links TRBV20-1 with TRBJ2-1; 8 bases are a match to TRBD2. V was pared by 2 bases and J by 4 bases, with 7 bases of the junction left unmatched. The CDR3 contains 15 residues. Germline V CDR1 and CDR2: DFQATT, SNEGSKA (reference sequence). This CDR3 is CSARTLAGEYNEQFF. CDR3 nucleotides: TGCAGTGCTAGAACCCTAGCGGGTGAATACAATGAGCAGTTCTTC.

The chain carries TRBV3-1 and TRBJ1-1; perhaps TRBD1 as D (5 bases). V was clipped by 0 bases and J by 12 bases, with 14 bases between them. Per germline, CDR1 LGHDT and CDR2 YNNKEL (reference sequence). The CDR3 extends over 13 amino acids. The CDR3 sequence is CASSQEGGWSPFF. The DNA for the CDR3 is TGTGCCAGCAGCCAAGAGGGGGGGTGGTCGCCTTTCTTT.

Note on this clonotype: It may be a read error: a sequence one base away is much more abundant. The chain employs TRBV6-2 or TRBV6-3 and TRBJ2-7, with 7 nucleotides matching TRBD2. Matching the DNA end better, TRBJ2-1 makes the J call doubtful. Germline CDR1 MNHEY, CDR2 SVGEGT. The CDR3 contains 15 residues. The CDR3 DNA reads TGTGCCAGCAGTGGTGCTAGCGGTAGCTCCTACGAGCAGTTCTTC. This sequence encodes CASSGASGSSYEQFF.

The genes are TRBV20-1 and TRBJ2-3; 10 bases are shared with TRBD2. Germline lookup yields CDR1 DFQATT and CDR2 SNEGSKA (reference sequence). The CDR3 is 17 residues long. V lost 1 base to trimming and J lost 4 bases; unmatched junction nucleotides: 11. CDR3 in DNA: TGCAGTGCTAGAGGGGGGGGGCAGACTAGCGGGCCAGATACGCAGTATTTT. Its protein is CSARGGGQTSGPDTQYF.

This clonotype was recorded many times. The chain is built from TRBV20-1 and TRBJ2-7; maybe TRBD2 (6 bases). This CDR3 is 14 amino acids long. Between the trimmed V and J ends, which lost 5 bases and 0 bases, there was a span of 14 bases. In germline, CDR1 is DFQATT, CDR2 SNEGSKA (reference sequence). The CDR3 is CSALTRDFSYEQYF. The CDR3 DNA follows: TGCAGTGCTCTAACCCGGGACTTCTCCTACGAGCAGTACTTC.

CDR3 DNA sequence: TGTGCCAGCAGCCGAAATCTCCGGGAGTCCGGGGAGCTGTTTTTT. It yields the protein CASSRNLRESGELFF. The chain joins TRBV7-9 to TRBJ2-2; D is perhaps TRBD2 (6 bases). The CDR3 has 15 amino acids. Germline lookup yields CDR1 SEHNR and CDR2 FQNEAQ (reference sequence). Trimming cost V 5 bases and J 6 bases, with 16 bases left between them.

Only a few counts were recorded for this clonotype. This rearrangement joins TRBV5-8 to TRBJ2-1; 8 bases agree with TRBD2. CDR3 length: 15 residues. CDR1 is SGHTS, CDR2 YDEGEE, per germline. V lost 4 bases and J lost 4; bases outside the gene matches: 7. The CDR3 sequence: CASSRATSGYNEQFF. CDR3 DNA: TGTGCCAGCAGCCGTGCTACTAGCGGATACAATGAGCAGTTCTTC.

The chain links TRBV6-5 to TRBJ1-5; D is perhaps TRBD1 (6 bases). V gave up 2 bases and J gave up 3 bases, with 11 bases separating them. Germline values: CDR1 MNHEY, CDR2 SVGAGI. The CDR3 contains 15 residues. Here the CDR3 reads CASSYGGANNQPQHF. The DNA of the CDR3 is TGTGCCAGCAGTTACGGGGGGGCTAACAATCAGCCCCAGCATTTT.

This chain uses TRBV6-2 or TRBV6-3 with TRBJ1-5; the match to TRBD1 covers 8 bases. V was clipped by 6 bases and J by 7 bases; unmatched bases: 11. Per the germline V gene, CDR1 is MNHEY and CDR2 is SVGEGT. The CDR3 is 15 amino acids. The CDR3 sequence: CASSPNGQGWQPQHF. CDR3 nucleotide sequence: TGTGCCAGCAGCCCTAACGGACAGGGTTGGCAGCCCCAGCATTTT.

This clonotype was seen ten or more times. The CDR3 nucleotides are TGCAGTGCGGTACAAGGGAGTATAGAGCAGTACTTC. Translating it yields CSAVQGSIEQYF. This chain connects TRBV20-1 to TRBJ2-7, with TRBD2 as a possible D gene (5 bases). This CDR3 has 12 amino acids. Between the trimmed V and J ends, which lost 6 bases and 7 bases, there was a span of 16 bases. The germline CDR1 and CDR2 sequences are DFQATT and SNEGSKA (reference sequence).

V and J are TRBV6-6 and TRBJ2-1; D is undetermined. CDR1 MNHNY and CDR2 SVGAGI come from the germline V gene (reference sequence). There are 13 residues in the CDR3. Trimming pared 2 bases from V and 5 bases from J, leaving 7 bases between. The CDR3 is CASSYEIDNEQFF. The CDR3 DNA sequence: TGTGCCAGCAGTTACGAGATCGACAATGAGCAGTTCTTC.

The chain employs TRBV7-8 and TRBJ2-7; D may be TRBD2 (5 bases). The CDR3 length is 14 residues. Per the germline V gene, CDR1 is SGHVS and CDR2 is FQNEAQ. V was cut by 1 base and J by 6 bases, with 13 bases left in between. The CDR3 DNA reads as TGTGCCAGCAGCTTAGGCGGGCTAAGCGGCGAGCAGTACTTC. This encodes CASSLGGLSGEQYF. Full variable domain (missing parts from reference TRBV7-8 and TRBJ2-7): GAGVSQSPRYKVAKRGQDVALRCDPISGHVSLFWYQQALGQGPEFLTYFQNEAQLDKSGLPSDRFFAERPEGSVSTLKIQRTQQEDSAVYLCASSLGGLSGEQYFGPGTRLTVT.

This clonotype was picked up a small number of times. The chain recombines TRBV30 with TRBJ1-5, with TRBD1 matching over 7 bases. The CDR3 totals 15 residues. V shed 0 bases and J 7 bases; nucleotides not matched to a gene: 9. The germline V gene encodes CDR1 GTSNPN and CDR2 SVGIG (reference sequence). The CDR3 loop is CAWSVQGQGGQPQHF. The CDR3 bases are TGTGCCTGGAGTGTTCAGGGCCAGGGGGGACAGCCCCAGCATTTT.

Written as DNA, the CDR3 is TGCGCCAGCAGTGGGAATGTGAACACTGAAGCTTTCTTT. It translates to CASSGNVNTEAFF. The chain has TRBV10-2 and TRBJ1-1, with D unclear. Per germline, CDR1 WSHSY and CDR2 SAAADI. The CDR3 has 13 residues. Trimming removed 4 bases at V and 0 bases at J, with 6 bases between.

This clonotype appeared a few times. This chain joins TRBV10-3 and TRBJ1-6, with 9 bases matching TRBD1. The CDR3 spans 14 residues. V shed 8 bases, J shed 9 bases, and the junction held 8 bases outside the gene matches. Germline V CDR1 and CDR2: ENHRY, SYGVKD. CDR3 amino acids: CAIATQTGGSPLHF. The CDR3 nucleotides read TGTGCCATCGCCACCCAGACAGGGGGTTCACCCCTCCACTTT.